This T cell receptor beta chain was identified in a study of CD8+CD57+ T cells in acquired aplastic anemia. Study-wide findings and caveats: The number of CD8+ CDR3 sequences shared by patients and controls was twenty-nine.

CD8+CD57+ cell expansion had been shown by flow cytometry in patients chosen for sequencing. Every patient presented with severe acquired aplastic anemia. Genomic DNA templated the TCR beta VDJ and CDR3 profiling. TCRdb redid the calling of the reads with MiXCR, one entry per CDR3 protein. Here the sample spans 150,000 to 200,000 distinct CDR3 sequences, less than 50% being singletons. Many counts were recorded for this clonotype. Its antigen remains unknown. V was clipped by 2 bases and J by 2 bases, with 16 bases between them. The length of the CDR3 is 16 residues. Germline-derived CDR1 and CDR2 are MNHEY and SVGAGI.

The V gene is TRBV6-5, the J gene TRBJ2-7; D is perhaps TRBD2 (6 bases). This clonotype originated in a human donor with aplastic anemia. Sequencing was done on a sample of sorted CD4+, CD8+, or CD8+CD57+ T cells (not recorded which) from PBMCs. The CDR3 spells CASSYDGRGPTYEQYF. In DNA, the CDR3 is TGTGCCAGCAGTTACGACGGGAGAGGCCCTACCTACGAGCAGTACTTC.